This TCR beta chain was recovered during a study of blood T cell repertoires in COVID-19. Profiled with immunoSEQ multiplex PCR; TCRdb holds only in-frame clones, not every one. The sample lists roughly 460,000 clones, roughly 90% occurring once. Per germline, CDR1 SGHRS and CDR2 YFSETQ. This CDR3 comprises 19 residues. V trimming: 0 bases; J trimming: 2 bases; junction bases outside the gene matches: 9. The receptor was derived from a man between 18 and 29 years old with COVID-19, enrolled during active disease. J is TRBJ2-3 and V is TRBV5-1; 13 positions agree with TRBD2. Sequenced input: peripheral blood. The CDR3 sequence: CASSLAVTSGRAITDTQYF. CDR3 DNA: TGCGCCAGCAGCTTGGCCGTTACTAGCGGGAGGGCCATCACAGATACGCAGTATTTT.